This T cell receptor beta chain emerged from a study of T cell responses to AZD1222 COVID-19 vaccine. Only in-frame clones appear in the TCRdb table, and some are missing; sequencing was by immunoSEQ multiplex PCR. The sample has approximately 60,000 clones, 84% seen once. Per germline, CDR1 SNHLY and CDR2 FYNNEI. This CDR3 comprises 15 residues. V gave up 9 bases and J gave up 12 bases; unmatched junction bases: 19. This receptor was identified in an adult in good health. The V and J genes are TRBV2 and TRBJ2-1; TRBD2 agrees at 8 bases. The sample consisted of peripheral blood, taken on day 0 of AZD1222 vaccination. CDR3: CASGGLAGPQRWQFF. The CDR3 DNA sequence: TGTGCCAGTGGGGGGCTAGCGGGCCCCCAGCGTTGGCAGTTCTTC.